The source of this T cell receptor beta chain is a study of T cell clonotyping in hematopoietic cell transplantation. Study-level background: Cytoreduction preceded collection of pretransplant recipient samples.

The sample's time point: recipient sample about 28 days before transplant, after cytoreduction. The CDR3 is 16 residues long. The V end was cut by 0 bases, the J end by 3 bases, with 15 bases between. In germline, CDR1 is MNHEY, CDR2 SVGAGI. Some clones are missing from TCRdb's copy, which holds only in-frame ones; the method was immunoSEQ multiplex PCR. The table lists about 38,000 clones, approximately 95% of them singletons. V gene TRBV6-5 combines with J gene TRBJ2-7, with D maybe TRBD1 (6 bases). The source was peripheral blood mononuclear cells, collected before stem cell transplant. This sequence originates from a man aged 40-50 years with chronic myeloid leukemia. Some clones in this sample may be carry-over from other donors' samples. The CDR3 nucleotides read TGTGCCAGCAGTTACTCGCTGGGGGCTGGTAGCTACGAGCAGTACTTC. This sequence encodes CASSYSLGAGSYEQYF.